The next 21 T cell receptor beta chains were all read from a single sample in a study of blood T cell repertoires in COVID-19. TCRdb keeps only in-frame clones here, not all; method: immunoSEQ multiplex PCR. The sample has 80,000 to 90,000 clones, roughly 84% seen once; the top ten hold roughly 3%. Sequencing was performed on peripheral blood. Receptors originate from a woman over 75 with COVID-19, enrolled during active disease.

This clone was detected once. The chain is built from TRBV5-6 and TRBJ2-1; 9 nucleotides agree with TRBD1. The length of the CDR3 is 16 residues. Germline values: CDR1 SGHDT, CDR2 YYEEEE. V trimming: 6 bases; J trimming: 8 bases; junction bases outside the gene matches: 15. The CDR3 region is CASTTSGTGRLDEQFF. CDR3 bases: TGTGCCAGCACCACTTCGGGGACAGGGAGGTTGGATGAGCAGTTCTTC.

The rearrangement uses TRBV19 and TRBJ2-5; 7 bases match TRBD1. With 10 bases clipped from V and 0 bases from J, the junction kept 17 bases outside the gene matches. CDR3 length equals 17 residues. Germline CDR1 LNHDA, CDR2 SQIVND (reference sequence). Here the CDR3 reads CATQRQGGDLYQETQYF. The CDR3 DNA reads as TGTGCCACCCAGAGACAGGGCGGCGATCTTTACCAAGAGACCCAGTACTTC. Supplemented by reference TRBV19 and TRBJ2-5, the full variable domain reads DGGITQSPKYLFRKEGQNVTLSCEQNLNHDAMYWYRQDPGQGLRLIYYSQIVNDFQKGDIAEGYSVSREKKESFPLTVTSAQKNPTAFYLCATQRQGGDLYQETQYFGPGTRLLVL.

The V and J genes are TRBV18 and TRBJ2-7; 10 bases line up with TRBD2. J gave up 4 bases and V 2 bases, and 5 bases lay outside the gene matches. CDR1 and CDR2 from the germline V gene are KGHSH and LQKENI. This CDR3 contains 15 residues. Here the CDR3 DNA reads TGTGCCAGCTCACCAGGGCTAGCGGGGGATTACGAGCAGTACTTC. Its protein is CASSPGLAGDYEQYF.

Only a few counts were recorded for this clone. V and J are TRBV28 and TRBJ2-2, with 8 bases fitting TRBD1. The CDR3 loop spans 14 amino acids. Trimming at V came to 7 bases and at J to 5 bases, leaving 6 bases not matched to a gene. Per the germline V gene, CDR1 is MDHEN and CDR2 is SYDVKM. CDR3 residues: CASTRQGRTGELFF. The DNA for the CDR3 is TGTGCCAGCACCCGACAGGGGCGGACCGGGGAGCTGTTTTTT.

The CDR3 region is CAIRTSGSYEQYF. The CDR3 bases are TGTGCCATCCGGACTAGCGGGTCCTACGAGCAGTACTTC. V gene TRBV10-3 combines with J gene TRBJ2-7, with 11 bases fitting TRBD2. The CDR3 loop spans 13 amino acids. V was clipped by 8 bases and J by 1 base; unmatched bases: 1. The germline gives CDR1 ENHRY, CDR2 SYGVKD.

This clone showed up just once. The CDR3 coding sequence is TGCGCCAGCAGCGGCGGGACAGGGGGTGTCGGCACTGAAGCTTTCTTT. Residues: CASSGGTGGVGTEAFF. The chain couples TRBV5-1 to TRBJ1-1; 11 nucleotides align to TRBD1. The CDR3 length is 16 residues. Germline V gene lookup returns CDR1 SGHRS and CDR2 YFSETQ. The J segment lost 4 bases and the V segment lost 4 bases, leaving 9 bases of the junction unmatched.

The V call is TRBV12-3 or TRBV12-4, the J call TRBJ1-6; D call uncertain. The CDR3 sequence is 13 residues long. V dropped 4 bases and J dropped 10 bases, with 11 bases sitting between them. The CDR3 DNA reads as TGTGCCAGCAGTTCTAGACGTCGGTCACCCCTCCACTTT. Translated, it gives CASSSRRRSPLHF.

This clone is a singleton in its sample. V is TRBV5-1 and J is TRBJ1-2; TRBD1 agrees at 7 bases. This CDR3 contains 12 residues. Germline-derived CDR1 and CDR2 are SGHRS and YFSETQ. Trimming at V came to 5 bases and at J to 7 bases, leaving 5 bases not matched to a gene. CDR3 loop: CASRTGVTGYTF. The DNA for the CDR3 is TGCGCCAGCAGAACAGGGGTAACTGGCTACACCTTC.

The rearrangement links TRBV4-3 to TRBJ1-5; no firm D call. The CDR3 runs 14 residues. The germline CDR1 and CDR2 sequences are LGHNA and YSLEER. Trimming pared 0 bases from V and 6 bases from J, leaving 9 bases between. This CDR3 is CASSQEWAPQPQHF. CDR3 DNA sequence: TGCGCCAGCAGCCAAGAGTGGGCCCCTCAGCCCCAGCATTTT.

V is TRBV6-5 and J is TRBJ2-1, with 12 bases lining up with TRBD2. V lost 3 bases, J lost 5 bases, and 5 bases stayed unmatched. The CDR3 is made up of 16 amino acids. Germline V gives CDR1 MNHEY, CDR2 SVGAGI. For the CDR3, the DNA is TGTGCCAGCAGTTATAGGACTAGCGGGGAGAACAATGAGCAGTTCTTC. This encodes CASSYRTSGENNEQFF.

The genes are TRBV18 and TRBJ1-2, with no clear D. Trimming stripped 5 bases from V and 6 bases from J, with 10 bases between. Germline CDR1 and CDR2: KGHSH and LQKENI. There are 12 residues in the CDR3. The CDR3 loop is CASSRRENGYTF. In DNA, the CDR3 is TGTGCCAGCTCAAGGAGGGAGAATGGCTACACCTTC.

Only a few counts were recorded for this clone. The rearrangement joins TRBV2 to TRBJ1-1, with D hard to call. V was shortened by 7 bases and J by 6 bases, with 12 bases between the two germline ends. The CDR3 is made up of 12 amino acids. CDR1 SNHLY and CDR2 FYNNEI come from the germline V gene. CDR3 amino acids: CASMYTLPEAFF. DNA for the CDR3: TGTGCCAGCATGTATACACTACCTGAAGCTTTCTTT.

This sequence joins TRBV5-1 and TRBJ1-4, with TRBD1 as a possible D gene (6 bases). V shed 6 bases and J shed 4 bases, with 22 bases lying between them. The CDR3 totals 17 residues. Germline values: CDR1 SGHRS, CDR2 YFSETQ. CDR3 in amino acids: CASKIRPGGAINEKLFF. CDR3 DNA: TGCGCCAGCAAGATCCGTCCCGGGGGGGCCATTAATGAAAAACTGTTTTTT.

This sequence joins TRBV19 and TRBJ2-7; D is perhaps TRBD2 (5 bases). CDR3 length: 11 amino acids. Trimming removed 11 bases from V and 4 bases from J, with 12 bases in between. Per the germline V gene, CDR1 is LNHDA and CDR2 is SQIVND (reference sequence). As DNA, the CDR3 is TGTGCCGTACCCAGGACTTACGAGCAGTACTTC. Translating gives CAVPRTYEQYF.

In DNA form, the CDR3 reads TGTGCCAGCAGCTTAGATCCGGGCTCCTACAATGAGCAGTTCTTC. Encoded protein: CASSLDPGSYNEQFF. The chain is built from TRBV13 and TRBJ2-1, with no clear D. Germline loops: CDR1 PRHDT, CDR2 FYEKMQ (reference sequence). Trimming removed 1 base at V and 0 bases at J, with 7 bases between. This CDR3 region has 15 residues.

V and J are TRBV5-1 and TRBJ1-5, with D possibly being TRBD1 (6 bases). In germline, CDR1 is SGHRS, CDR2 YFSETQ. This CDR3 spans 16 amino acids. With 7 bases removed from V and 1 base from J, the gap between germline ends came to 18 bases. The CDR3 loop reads CASRTHREGSNQPQHF. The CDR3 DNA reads TGCGCCAGCCGAACCCACAGGGAGGGAAGCAATCAGCCCCAGCATTTT. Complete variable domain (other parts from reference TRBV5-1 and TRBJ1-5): KAGVTQTPRYLIKTRGQQVTLSCSPISGHRSVSWYQQTPGQGLQFLFEYFSETQRNKGNFPGRFSGRQFSNSRSEMNVSTLELGDSALYLCASRTHREGSNQPQHFGDGTRLSIL.

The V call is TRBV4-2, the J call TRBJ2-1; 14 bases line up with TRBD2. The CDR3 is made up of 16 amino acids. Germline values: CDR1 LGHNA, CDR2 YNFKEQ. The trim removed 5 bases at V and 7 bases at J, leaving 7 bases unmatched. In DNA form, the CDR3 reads TGTGCCAGCAGCTCAAAGACTAGCGGGGGGGCTAATGAGCAGTTCTTC. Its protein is CASSSKTSGGANEQFF.

DNA for the CDR3: TGTGCCAGCAGTGATGGGGCAGGGCGCAATCAGCCCCAGCATTTT. Amino acids: CASSDGAGRNQPQHF. The chain links TRBV6-1 to TRBJ1-5; TRBD1 is a possible D gene (5 bases). The CDR3 sequence is 15 residues long. The germline CDR1 and CDR2 sequences are MNHNS and SASEGT. V gave up 3 bases and J gave up 2 bases, with 11 bases separating them.

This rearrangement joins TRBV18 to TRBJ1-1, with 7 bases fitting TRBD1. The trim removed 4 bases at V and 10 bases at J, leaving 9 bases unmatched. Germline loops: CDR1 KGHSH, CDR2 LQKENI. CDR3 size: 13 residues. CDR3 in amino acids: CASSLGGGSGAFF. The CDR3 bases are TGTGCCAGCTCACTTGGAGGGGGCAGCGGAGCTTTCTTT.

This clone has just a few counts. The CDR3 DNA reads TGTGCCACCAGTGATCCAGGAATGGTGGAGACCCAGTACTTC. Its translation is CATSDPGMVETQYF. This sequence joins TRBV24-1 and TRBJ2-5; D uncertain. CDR1 is KGHDR and CDR2 is SFDVKD in the germline V gene. The CDR3 sequence is 14 residues long. The V and J ends lost 3 bases and 5 bases respectively, with 12 bases between them.

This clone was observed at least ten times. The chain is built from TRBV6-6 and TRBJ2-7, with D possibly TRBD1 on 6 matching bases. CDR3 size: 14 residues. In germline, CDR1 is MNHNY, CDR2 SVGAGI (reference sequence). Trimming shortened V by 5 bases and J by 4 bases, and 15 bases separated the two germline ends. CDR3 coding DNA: TGTGCCAGCAGTGACAGGACCGGAAGGTACGAGCAGTACTTC. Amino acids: CASSDRTGRYEQYF.